This entry features one T cell receptor beta chain sequence. Noted treatment: oral pan-JAK inhibitor, 5-10 mg twice daily. Isolated RNA was reverse transcribed into cDNA used as the sequencing template. Profiling relied on immunoSEQ multiplex PCR, and the TCRdb table lists in-frame clones only, not all of them. The sample contains over 85,000 clones, 60% to 80% of which appear only once. This specimen comes from a study of CD8+ T cells in alopecia areata. Germline V gene data show CDR1 as LNHNV and CDR2 as YYDKDF (reference sequence). The CDR3 is 15 residues long. Trimming took 1 base from V and 3 from J, leaving 10 bases between them.

The rearrangement uses TRBV15 and TRBJ1-5; D uncertain. The material sequenced was CD8+ T cells sorted from blood, taken at week 44, from a patient treated with tofacitinib. This clonotype was sampled from a human donor with alopecia areata. CDR3 sequence: CATSRVGDSNQPQHF. The CDR3, as DNA: TGTGCCACCAGCAGAGTGGGAGATTCCAATCAGCCCCAGCATTTT.